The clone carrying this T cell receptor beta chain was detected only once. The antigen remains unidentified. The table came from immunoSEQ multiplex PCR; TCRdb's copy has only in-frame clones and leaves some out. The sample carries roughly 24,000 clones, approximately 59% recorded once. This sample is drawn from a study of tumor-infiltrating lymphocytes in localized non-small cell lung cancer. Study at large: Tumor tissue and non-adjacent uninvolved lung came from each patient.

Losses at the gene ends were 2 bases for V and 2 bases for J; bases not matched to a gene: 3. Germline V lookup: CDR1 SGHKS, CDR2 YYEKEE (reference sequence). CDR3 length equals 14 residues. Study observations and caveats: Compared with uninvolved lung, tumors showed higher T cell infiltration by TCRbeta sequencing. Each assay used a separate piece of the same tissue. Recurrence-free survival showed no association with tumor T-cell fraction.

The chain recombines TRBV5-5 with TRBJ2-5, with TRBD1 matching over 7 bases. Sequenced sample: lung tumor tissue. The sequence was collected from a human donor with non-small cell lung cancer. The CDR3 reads CASSFGDSQETQYF. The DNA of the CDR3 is TGTGCCAGCAGCTTCGGGGACAGTCAAGAGACCCAGTACTTC.